This entry concerns a single T cell receptor (beta chain). This entry comes from a study of blood T cell repertoires in COVID-19. Overall study: PBMCs, B-cell-depleted T cells, or T cells were the source of the cDNA or gDNA that made up the material.

V gave up 5 bases and J gave up 8 bases; unmatched junction bases: 12. Per germline, CDR1 SGHKS and CDR2 YYEKEE (reference sequence). The CDR3 totals 17 residues. The assay was immunoSEQ multiplex PCR, and TCRdb's table has in-frame clones only and misses some. The sample includes about 440,000 clones, 90% of them seen just once. Ages ranged from 18 to 89 years, with residence in around 24 US areas. The gene calls are TRBV5-5 and TRBJ1-6, with 11 positions matching TRBD1. Sequences were obtained from PBMCs or T cells enriched from blood (not recorded which). The receptor was derived from a man between 18 and 29 years old who had recovered from COVID-19. The CDR3 region has the DNA TGTGCCAGCAGGCGCCGGACAGGGGGCAATAAGGATTCACCCCTCCACTTT. Translation gives CASRRRTGGNKDSPLHF.